This T cell receptor beta chain originates from a study of PD-L1 blockade in urothelial cancer. Study-level results: It was durable-benefit patients whose tumor-associated blood clones expanded more at 3 weeks.

Generated by immunoSEQ multiplex PCR, the TCRdb table keeps only in-frame clones and is missing some. The data show some 56,000 clones, about 80% seen once. This clone was counted once. Its antigen is undetermined. Time point noted: pretreatment peripheral blood. Trimming took 5 bases from V and 4 from J; bases not matched to a gene: 5. Germline-derived CDR1 and CDR2 are SGHVS and FQNEAQ. This CDR3 has 15 residues. The sequencing used PBMCs, collected around atezolizumab (anti-PD-L1) treatment. V gene TRBV7-8 combines with J gene TRBJ1-3; 10 nucleotides agree with TRBD1. This sequence originates from a man in his fifties with urothelial cancer. The CDR3 nucleotides read TGTGCCAGCAGCGCAGACAGGGGGCAGGGAAACACCATATATTTT. It yields the protein CASSADRGQGNTIYF.